The subject of this entry is one T cell receptor beta chain. TCRdb's copy holds only in-frame clones and misses some; the assay was immunoSEQ multiplex PCR. The sample includes about 60,000 clones, around 87% seen only once; the top ten take approximately 5.1%. The ends were cut back, 5 bases at V and 6 bases at J, with 20 bases in the middle. The CDR3 is 15 residues long. CDR1 SGHAT and CDR2 FQNNGV come from the germline V gene. The data derive from a study of technical replicates of blood from a handful of donors. The sequence derives from a human donor in good health. Some clones in this sample may be carry-over from other donors' samples. The J gene is TRBJ2-7, the V gene TRBV11-2, with a tentative D call TRBD2 (6 bases). The specimen sequenced was PBMCs. The CDR3: CASSPRDLAAGEQYF. For the CDR3, the DNA is TGTGCCAGCAGCCCTCGGGACCTAGCAGCGGGCGAGCAGTACTTC.